The 9 T cell receptor beta chains reported below all come from one sample, sequenced in a study of CD8+ T cells in alopecia areata. Treatment in this sample: oral pan-JAK inhibitor, 5-10 mg twice daily. Sequencing relied on a cDNA template that was reverse transcribed from extracted RNA. Libraries were prepared by immunoSEQ multiplex PCR; TCRdb keeps only in-frame clonotypes and omits some of them. The sample records about 190,000 clones, about 60% being singletons. Here the sequenced sample was CD4+ T cells sorted from blood, taken at week 4, from a patient treated with tofacitinib. All receptors derive from a human donor with alopecia areata.

In this sample, this clone turned up a few times. The V and J genes are TRBV2 and TRBJ1-1; the D gene is possibly TRBD1 (5 bases). Trimming stripped 2 bases from V and 2 bases from J, with 9 bases between. CDR1 is SNHLY, CDR2 FYNNEI, per germline. The CDR3 is 14 amino acids. CDR3 bases: TGTGCCAGCAGTGAAAGCAGGGAAAACACTGAAGCTTTCTTT. This encodes CASSESRENTEAFF.

The chain combines TRBV29-1 with TRBJ2-1; 9 bases are shared with TRBD2. The CDR3 spans 14 residues. From germline, CDR1 is SQVTM and CDR2 ANQGSEA. V shed 7 bases, J shed 1 base, and the junction held 5 bases outside the gene matches. The CDR3 region is CSALAGASYNEQFF. For the CDR3, the DNA is TGCAGCGCCTTAGCGGGAGCGTCCTACAATGAGCAGTTCTTC.

The V gene is TRBV20-1, the J gene TRBJ2-5, with a weak D call TRBD2 (5 bases). CDR3 length: 11 residues. V was shortened by 8 bases and J by 5 bases, with 12 bases between the two germline ends. Looked up from germline, CDR1 is DFQATT and CDR2 is SNEGSKA (reference sequence). CDR3 DNA: TGCAGTCACTCACTAGAGGAGACCCAGTACTTC. It encodes CSHSLEETQYF.

This rearrangement joins TRBV5-1 to TRBJ1-5; 7 bases agree with TRBD1. This CDR3 has 14 amino acids. Germline V gives CDR1 SGHRS, CDR2 YFSETQ. V lost 4 bases, J lost 10 bases, and 11 bases stayed unmatched. DNA for the CDR3: TGCGCCAGCAGCCAAACAGGGGAGGGAGGCCCCCAGCATTTT. Amino acids: CASSQTGEGGPQHF.

This clone occurred once. The chain uses TRBV4-1 and TRBJ1-2; 10 positions agree with TRBD1. The V gene end was trimmed by 5 bases and the J gene end by 3 bases; junction bases not matched to a gene: 3. This CDR3 is built from 14 residues. Germline-derived CDR1 and CDR2 are MGHRA and YSYEKL. This chain's CDR3 is CASSGTGDYYGYTF. The DNA for the CDR3 is TGCGCCAGCAGCGGGACAGGGGATTACTATGGCTACACCTTC.

V is TRBV9 and J is TRBJ1-5; D is unclear. The CDR3 totals 13 residues. Germline-derived CDR1 and CDR2 are SGDLS and YYNGEE. Trimming took off 0 bases at V and 4 bases at J, with 5 bases between the two ends. The CDR3 loop reads CASSVAWNQPQHF. The DNA of the CDR3 is TGTGCCAGCAGCGTAGCGTGGAATCAGCCCCAGCATTTT.

This chain uses TRBV7-9 with TRBJ2-1, with D maybe TRBD1 (6 bases). This CDR3 has 15 residues. Germline CDR1 reads SEHNR; CDR2 reads FQNEAQ (reference sequence). Trimming pared 5 bases from V and 4 bases from J, leaving 15 bases between. The CDR3 DNA follows: TGTGCCAGCAGCCGCTTCGGACAGCTTTACAATGAGCAGTTCTTC. This translates into CASSRFGQLYNEQFF.

Only a few counts were recorded for this clone. The J gene is TRBJ2-7, the V gene TRBV29-1; 8 nucleotides agree with TRBD1. The CDR3 is 12 residues long. The V gene's germline CDR1 is SQVTM and CDR2 ANQGSEA. The ends lost 8 bases at V and 1 base at J; junction bases unmatched: 4. The CDR3 sequence: CSPGTGSYEQYF. The CDR3 coding sequence is TGCAGCCCCGGGACAGGATCCTACGAGCAGTACTTC.

The chain is built from TRBV5-1 and TRBJ2-5, with 7 bases that match TRBD1. The germline V gene has CDR1 SGHRS and CDR2 YFSETQ. The CDR3 is 14 amino acids. Trimming took 3 bases from V and 4 from J; bases not matched to a gene: 6. The CDR3 loop is CASSSQGVRETQYF. CDR3 sequence (DNA): TGCGCCAGCAGCTCGCAGGGGGTTCGAGAGACCCAGTACTTC.